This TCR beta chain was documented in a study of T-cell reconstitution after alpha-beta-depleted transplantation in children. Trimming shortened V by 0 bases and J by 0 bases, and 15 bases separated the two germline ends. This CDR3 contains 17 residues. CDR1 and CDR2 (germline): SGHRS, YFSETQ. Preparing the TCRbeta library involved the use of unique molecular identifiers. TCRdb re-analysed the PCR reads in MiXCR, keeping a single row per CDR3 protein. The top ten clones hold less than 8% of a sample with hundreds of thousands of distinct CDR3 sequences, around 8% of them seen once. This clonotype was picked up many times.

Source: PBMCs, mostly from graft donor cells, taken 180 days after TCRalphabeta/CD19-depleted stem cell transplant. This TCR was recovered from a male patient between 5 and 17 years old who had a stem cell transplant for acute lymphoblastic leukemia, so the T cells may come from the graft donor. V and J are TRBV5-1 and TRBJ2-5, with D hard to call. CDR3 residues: CASSLAELRAHQETQYF. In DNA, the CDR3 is TGCGCCAGCAGCTTGGCCGAGTTAAGGGCACACCAAGAGACCCAGTACTTC. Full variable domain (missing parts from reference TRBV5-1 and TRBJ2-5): KAGVTQTPRYLIKTRGQQVTLSCSPISGHRSVSWYQQTPGQGLQFLFEYFSETQRNKGNFPGRFSGRQFSNSRSEMNVSTLELGDSALYLCASSLAELRAHQETQYFGPGTRLLVL.